The rows below give T cell receptor beta chains drawn from one sample of a study of blood T cell repertoires in COVID-19. TCRdb keeps only in-frame clones here, not all; method: immunoSEQ multiplex PCR. The repertoire holds about 140,000 clones, with 77% as singletons. The sample comprised peripheral blood. The receptors were sampled from a woman aged 45-65 years with active or convalescent COVID-19. The CDR3 runs from the conserved cysteine through the conserved F or W. Each record gives: V gene, CDR3 protein.

TRBV4-1,CASSQPKTEAFF
TRBV4-2,CASSQEPQDRDPGGYTF
TRBV21-1,CASSTKAGNEQYF
TRBV10-3,CATLGARRGYGYTF
TRBV12-3/TRBV12-4,CASTLSSYNEQFF
TRBV12-5,CASGLDPRSSGNTIYF
TRBV29-1,CSVELGAGWTEAFF
TRBV9,CASSSGTGEYEQYF
TRBV12-3/TRBV12-4,CASSPGTETRGTF
TRBV5-6,CASSLRTGYEQYF
TRBV6-2/TRBV6-3,CASSYPPGQGAKRVYEQYF
TRBV7-9,CASSLTGDQPQHF
TRBV10-3,CAAATGPNTEAFF
TRBV5-1,CASSLEGQGVTGELFF
TRBV11-2,CASSPDTSYEQYF
TRBV7-6,CASSRLDNEQFF
TRBV6-5,CASSYGGTGTEAFF
TRBV7-2,CASSSGAQNIQYF
TRBV18,CASSPQGAGELFF
TRBV7-2,CASSLRQGIAEAFF
TRBV20-1,CSASPQGGGYGYTF
TRBV20-1,CSANDPNGGYGYTF
TRBV14,CASSRNRDTEAFF
TRBV28,CASTPGQAYNEQFF
TRBV2,CASRDSGYGYTF
TRBV7-2,CASSLARRDTEAFF
TRBV9,CASSGLVSAEQYF
TRBV6-5,CASSRTGPTPLHF
TRBV5-1,CASSMGADYGYTF
TRBV7-2,CASSPQGAVGYTF
TRBV15,CATSRVGPRQGVFQPQHF
TRBV7-9,CASSSQYQETQYF
TRBV6-1,CASSVAGGPANTGELFF
TRBV7-6,CASSLAAGFGANVLTF
TRBV4-3,CASSQDLSGANVLTF
TRBV5-1,CASSEQGQGNTIYF
TRBV18,CASSSTLAGSGANVLTF
TRBV19,CASSPGTGGAYEQYF
TRBV27,CASRTGNTEAFF
TRBV3-1/TRBV3-2,CASSQDIGAAQPQHF
TRBV13,CASSFRGAVDTQYF
TRBV6-6,CASSYSWDKGGSGYTF
TRBV5-1,CASRGGASEQYF
TRBV6-5,CASRSQGVSTDTQYF
TRBV6-4,CAIRLACVNIQYF
TRBV5-6,CASSLQGQPQHF
TRBV25-1,CASSDPQVNQPQHF
TRBV11-2,CASSLHPGGSYGYTF
TRBV3-1/TRBV3-2,CASSQESSGTDTQYF
TRBV18,CASSPLGQPNEKLFF
TRBV29-1,CSVEALLSGQETQYF
TRBV4-3,CASSQDSPLVAGDNEQFF
TRBV7-8,CASSPRGAEAFF
TRBV30,CAWSVATGGTFPHF